This T cell receptor (beta chain) was identified during a study of blood T cell repertoires in COVID-19. The protocol was immunoSEQ multiplex PCR, while the TCRdb copy is restricted to in-frame clones and leaves out a portion. Of more than 80,000 clones listed, 87% are singletons. V gave up 0 bases and J gave up 7 bases; unmatched junction bases: 7. This CDR3 has 15 residues. In germline, CDR1 is LGHDT, CDR2 YNNKEL (reference sequence). This clonotype was obtained from a woman in her sixties with COVID-19, enrolled during active disease. The chain combines TRBV3-1 (or the pseudogene TRBV3-2) with TRBJ2-7; 9 nucleotides agree with TRBD1. The sample consisted of peripheral blood. The CDR3 loop is CASSQDTGGSKEQYF. The CDR3 DNA sequence: TGTGCCAGCAGCCAAGATACAGGGGGCTCTAAAGAGCAGTACTTC.